A selection of T cell receptor beta chains follows, all from one sample in a study of blood T cell repertoires in COVID-19. Libraries were prepared by immunoSEQ multiplex PCR; TCRdb keeps only in-frame clonotypes and omits some of them. This table has roughly 500,000 clones, around 87% appearing once. The sample consisted of PBMCs or T cells enriched from blood (not recorded which). The source is a woman aged 40 to 49 who had recovered from COVID-19. Each CDR3 is given with its conserved first and last residue. Each record gives: CDR3 protein, CDR3 DNA, D gene, V gene, clone size, J gene. A D gene is named only where the DNA matches it firmly. The size of a clone is reported for some rows only, either as once, few or many, or as a class for expanded clones.

CASSRNHRSTNYGYTF	TGTGCCAGCAGCCGTAATCACAGGTCTACTAACTATGGCTACACCTTC	.	TRBV11-2	.	TRBJ1-2
CASSVAAGSYNEQFF	TGTGCCAGTAGTGTAGCTGCGGGCTCCTACAATGAGCAGTTCTTC	.	TRBV19	.	TRBJ2-1
CASSQASGGAQPQHF	TGTGCCAGCAGCCAAGCTTCGGGGGGAGCTCAGCCCCAGCATTTT	.	TRBV3-1/TRBV3-2	.	TRBJ1-5
CASSLSGGPTDTQYF	TGTGCCAGCAGCTTAAGCGGCGGCCCCACAGATACGCAGTATTTT	.	TRBV7-9	.	TRBJ2-3
CASSYRGYYGYTF	TGTGCCAGCAGTTACAGGGGATACTATGGCTACACCTTC	.	TRBV6-2/TRBV6-3	.	TRBJ1-2
CASSPSLALRSYNEQFF	TGTGCCAGCTCACCTAGCCTAGCGCTCAGGTCCTACAATGAGCAGTTCTTC	.	TRBV18	many	TRBJ2-1
CASSLVGQGNTGELFF	TGTGCCAGCAGCTTAGTGGGACAGGGGAACACCGGGGAGCTGTTTTTT	TRBD1	TRBV11-2	.	TRBJ2-2
CASSSWTEGYEQYF	TGTGCCAGCAGCTCCTGGACAGAAGGATACGAGCAGTACTTC	.	TRBV7-9	.	TRBJ2-7
CASSFSGTAPTGELFF	TGTGCCAGCAGCTTCTCGGGGACAGCACCCACCGGGGAGCTGTTTTTT	TRBD1	TRBV11-3	.	TRBJ2-2
CASSEGARTDTQYF	TGTGCCAGCAGTGAGGGGGCCCGCACAGATACGCAGTATTTT	.	TRBV2	.	TRBJ2-3
CAISRQEEGEQYF	TGTGCCATCAGTCGGCAGGAGGAGGGCGAGCAGTACTTC	.	TRBV10-3	.	TRBJ2-7
CASSQEPPGQSSPIGAFF	TGCGCCAGCAGCCAAGAACCGCCGGGACAGTCTTCCCCTATTGGAGCTTTCTTT	TRBD1	TRBV4-3	once	TRBJ1-1
CASSQDLFGTGKNTEAFF	TGCGCCAGCAGCCAAGATTTGTTTGGTACAGGGAAGAACACTGAAGCTTTCTTT	.	TRBV4-3	.	TRBJ1-1
CASSQDSWLAGTDTQYF	TGCGCCAGCAGCCAAGATTCGTGGCTAGCGGGCACAGATACGCAGTATTTT	TRBD2	TRBV4-3	.	TRBJ2-3
CATSGTGPGEQYF	TGTGCCACCAGTGGGACAGGGCCGGGCGAGCAGTACTTC	TRBD1	TRBV15	.	TRBJ2-7
CASRSYEWTSGSNEQFF	TGTGCCAGCCGCTCCTATGAGTGGACTAGCGGGAGTAATGAGCAGTTCTTC	TRBD2	TRBV5-6	.	TRBJ2-1
CASSQPDSGQPQHF	TGTGCCAGCAGCCAGCCAGACAGCGGGCAGCCCCAGCATTTT	.	TRBV27	.	TRBJ1-5
CASSPRPARDTFYGYTF	TGTGCCAGCTCACCTCGCCCGGCTCGGGACACCTTCTATGGCTACACCTTC	.	TRBV18	.	TRBJ1-2
CASSPLQQKDGYTF	TGTGCCAGCAGCCCTTTACAGCAAAAAGATGGCTACACCTTC	.	TRBV16	.	TRBJ1-2
CASSLGATGNYGYTF	TGCGCCAGCAGCTTGGGGGCGACAGGGAACTATGGCTACACCTTC	TRBD1	TRBV5-1	.	TRBJ1-2
CASSLGQSQETQYF	TGTGCCAGCAGCCTGGGACAGAGCCAAGAGACCCAGTACTTC	TRBD1	TRBV7-2	.	TRBJ2-5
CASRRDRLQDNEQFF	TGTGCCAGCAGACGGGACAGACTCCAGGACAATGAGCAGTTCTTC	TRBD1	TRBV6-5	.	TRBJ2-1
CASSIGGELAQEQFF	TGTGCCAGTAGTATCGGGGGAGAACTGGCTCAGGAGCAGTTCTTC	.	TRBV19	.	TRBJ2-1
CASSLGGVTNEQFF	TGCGCCAGCAGCTTAGGTGGAGTAACTAATGAGCAGTTCTTC	.	TRBV5-1	.	TRBJ2-1